The entry below gives a single T cell receptor (beta chain) sequence along with its context. Which antigen it targets is not known. Per-nucleotide qualities are absent, and no much larger clonotype sits a single base away. Systemically healthy Caucasian individuals from Russia, around 39 in total and aged roughly 6 to 95 years, were included as donors. Ten milliliters of peripheral blood were collected from each donor into EDTA-treated Vacutainer tubes. PBMCs were isolated by Ficoll-Paque density-gradient centrifugation, with at least 6 million obtained per sample. Trizol reagent was used to extract total RNA from PBMCs, with at least 5.5 micrograms per sample. The percentages of naive CD45RAhigh/CD27high T cells were determined by flow cytometry on a PBMC aliquot from every donor. Library preparation was by 5' RACE. For sequencing, an Illumina HiSeq 2500 was employed. A second roughly 6 to 11 cycle PCR used a sample-barcoded 5' primer and a J-beta primer mix. Each TCR beta cDNA molecule received a unique molecular identifier from a template-switch 5' adaptor carrying 12 random nucleotides. At least 3 million CDR3-containing paired-end reads were obtained from each sample. The Mint cDNA synthesis kit, primed by a TRBC-specific oligonucleotide, was used to synthesize first-strand cDNA from all RNA. Following uracil-DNA glycosylase treatment, a first 18-cycle PCR with universal primers M1SS and BC2_uni_R was performed on all cDNA. The original methods were these. Each sample was normalized by randomly selecting 1 million high-quality reads, each carrying a distinct molecular identifier. Instead of being binned into consensus sequences, reads with shared molecular identifiers were discarded. MiTCR, run with a Q25 quality threshold and the strictest error-elimination algorithm, handled CDR3 identification, clonotype clustering and error correction. A nonparametric unseen species model using Euler transformation provided a lower-bound estimate of total TCR beta diversity. TCRdb redid the processing of the public reads, applying fastp at Q25 and MiXCR, and retained in-frame beta chains. Rows are unified per CDR3 protein, each entry keeping the most common DNA and genes. The V and J calls come from TCRdb's annotation, not from the publication. Counted in this sample were roughly 1,500,000 distinct CDR3 sequences; roughly 40% of them appeared once. The biggest ten clones account for 7.9% of the sample.

This sample was included in a study of blood T cells in healthy people across ages (dated by TCRdb to between 2014 and 2017). Study-wide context: In model experiments, roughly one uniquely barcoded TCR beta cDNA molecule per two T cells was captured by template switching. To avoid experimental bias, donors of different ages were randomly spread across the sequencing lanes. Using deep sequencing normalized with unique cDNA molecular identifiers, the study measured how TCR beta repertoire diversity changes with age. Four age groups were formed from the donors: young (average roughly 15 years), middle-aged (approximately 42), aged (roughly 59) and long-lived (more than 75). For two donors (one aged 18 to 29 and one aged 80 or older), the study analyzed two additional independent replicas of 1 million unique cDNA reads from the same blood draw.

Study-wide findings and limitations: Observed TCR beta diversity per million T cells fell roughly linearly with age, and a significant reduction was already apparent by age around 44. Conclusive comparison of naive and antigen-experienced compartments was prevented by the profiling of bulk unsorted PBMCs. The percentage of naive T cells measured by flow cytometry correlated strongly with observed TCR beta diversity. Compared with the aged group, the long-lived group had more naive CD4+ T cells, fewer expanded clones and increased TCR diversity, a pattern suggesting age selection. The CMV infection status of donors was not known, potentially confounding age-related changes in expanded clonotypes. Total diversity estimates from one million sequenced T cells were considered lower bounds and underestimates.

The clonotype originates from a young woman in good health. Sequenced: blood.

The DNA sequence is as follows: TGCAGTGCTAGAGACGGAACTTCCCACAATGAGCAGTTCTTC. Its protein product is CSARDGTSHNEQFF. Recombination connected TRBV20-1 to TRBJ2-1, with an unclear D gene assignment. Trimming removed 0 bases from V and 5 bases from J, leaving 11 bases between the germline ends. CDR1 and CDR2, looked up from the germline V gene (reference sequence), are DFQATT and SNEGSKA. From the cysteine through the phenylalanine, the CDR3 covers 14 amino acids. The read is trimmed to its CDR3 DNA, 42 bases read in frame from base 1.